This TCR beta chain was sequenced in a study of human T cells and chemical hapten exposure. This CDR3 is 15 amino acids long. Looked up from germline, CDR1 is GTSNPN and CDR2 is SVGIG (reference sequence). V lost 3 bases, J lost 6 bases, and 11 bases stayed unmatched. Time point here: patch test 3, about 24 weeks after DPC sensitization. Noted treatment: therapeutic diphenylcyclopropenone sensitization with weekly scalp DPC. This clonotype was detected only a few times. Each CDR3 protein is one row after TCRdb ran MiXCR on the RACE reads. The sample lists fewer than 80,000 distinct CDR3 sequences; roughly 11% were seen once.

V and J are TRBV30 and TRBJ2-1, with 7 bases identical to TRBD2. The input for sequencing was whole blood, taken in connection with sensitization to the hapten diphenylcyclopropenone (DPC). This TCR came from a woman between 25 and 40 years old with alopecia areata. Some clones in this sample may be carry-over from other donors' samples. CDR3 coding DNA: TGTGCCTGGAGCGGCGGGGGTTACGTGAGCAATGAGCAGTTCTTC. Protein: CAWSGGGYVSNEQFF.